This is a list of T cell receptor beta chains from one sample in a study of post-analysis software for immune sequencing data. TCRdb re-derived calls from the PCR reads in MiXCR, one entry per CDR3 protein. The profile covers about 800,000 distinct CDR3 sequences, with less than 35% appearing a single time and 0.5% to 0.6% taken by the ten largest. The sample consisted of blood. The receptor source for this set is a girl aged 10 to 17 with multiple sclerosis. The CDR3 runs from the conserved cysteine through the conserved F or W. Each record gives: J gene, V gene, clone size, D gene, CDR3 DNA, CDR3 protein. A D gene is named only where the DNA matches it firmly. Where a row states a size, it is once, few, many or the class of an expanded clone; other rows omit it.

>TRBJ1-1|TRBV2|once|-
TGTGCCAGCGGGCGGACAGTGAACACTGAAGCTTTCTTT
CASGRTVNTEAFF
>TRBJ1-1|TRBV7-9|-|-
TGTGCCAGCAGCTTAGTGGTGGCCGAAGCTTTCTTT
CASSLVVAEAFF
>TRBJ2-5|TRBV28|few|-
TGTGCCAGCAATCAGTACCAAGAGACCCAGTACTTC
CASNQYQETQYF
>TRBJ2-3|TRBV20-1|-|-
TGCAGTGCTAGTAGCGCTGCTCGGGATACGCAGTATTTT
CSASSAARDTQYF
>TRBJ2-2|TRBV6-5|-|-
TGTGCCAGCAGTAGGACGGGGCACACCGGGGAGCTGTTTTTT
CASSRTGHTGELFF
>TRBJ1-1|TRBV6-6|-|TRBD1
TGTGCCAGCAGTTACCCCACAGGGGACACTGAAGCTTTCTTT
CASSYPTGDTEAFF
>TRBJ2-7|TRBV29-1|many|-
TGCAGCGTTGAACGGGAGAACCCCTACGAGCAGTACTTC
CSVERENPYEQYF
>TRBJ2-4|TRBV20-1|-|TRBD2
TGCAGTGCTCCTTTAGCGGGAGGGGTCAAAAACATTCAGTACTTC
CSAPLAGGVKNIQYF
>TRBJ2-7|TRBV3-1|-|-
TGTGCCAGCAGCGGACTTTCCTGCGAGCAGTACTTC
CASSGLSCEQYF
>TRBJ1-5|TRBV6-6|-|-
TGTGCCAGCAGTTACTCGTCAGTCAGCAATCAGCCCCAGCATTTT
CASSYSSVSNQPQHF
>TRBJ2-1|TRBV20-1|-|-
TGCAGTGCTAGAGATTCCTTGGGTAGCGCCCACAATGAGCAGTTCTTC
CSARDSLGSAHNEQFF
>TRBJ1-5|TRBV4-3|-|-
TGCGCCAGCAGCCGGGATCATAGCAATCAGCCCCAGCATTTT
CASSRDHSNQPQHF
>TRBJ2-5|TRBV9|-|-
TGTGCCAGCAGCGCGGATAGTGGTCGGGAGACCCAGTACTTC
CASSADSGRETQYF
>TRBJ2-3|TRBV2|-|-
TGTGCCAGCAGTGAGGTGACAGCCCGGGATACGCAGTATTTT
CASSEVTARDTQYF
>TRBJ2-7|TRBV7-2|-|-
TGTGCCAGCAGCTTAGCTCCCGGACGGACCTACGAGCAGTACTTC
CASSLAPGRTYEQYF
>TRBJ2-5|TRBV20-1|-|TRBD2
TGCAGTGCTCAACTAGCGGGAGGAGGAGAGACCCAGTACTTC
CSAQLAGGGETQYF